This T cell receptor beta chain was sequenced in a study of T cell responses to AZD1222 COVID-19 vaccine. Study-wide results and limits: None of the repertoires were sampled until the peak T cell response had passed. There were mostly white British donors and more females than males, and clonal diversity was possibly underestimated. At baseline, just a handful of AZD1222 recipients tested seropositive.

A remark on this clone: The antigen remains unidentified.

Clones were read by immunoSEQ multiplex PCR, and TCRdb kept only the in-frame ones, dropping some. The sample includes roughly 140,000 clones, around 90% seen only once; the top ten take around 5.2%. Trimming pared 8 bases from V and 4 bases from J, leaving 24 bases between. CDR1 is SQVTM, CDR2 ANQGSEA, per germline. The length of the CDR3 is 16 residues. The starting material was peripheral blood, obtained on day 0 of AZD1222 vaccination. This rearrangement joins TRBV29-1 to TRBJ2-1; possibly TRBD1 for D (5 bases). The receptor was derived from an adult in good health. The CDR3 region is CSTDTPGQIGYNEQFF. CDR3 sequence (DNA): TGCAGCACGGACACACCCGGCCAAATTGGGTACAATGAGCAGTTCTTC.